Below, one TCR beta chain is given with its context. Germline V lookup: CDR1 GTSNPN, CDR2 SVGIG (reference sequence). CDR3 size: 11 residues. V lost 3 bases and J lost 6; bases outside the gene matches: 2. The sample belongs to a study of blood T cell repertoires in COVID-19. Study information: Sample material is recorded as cDNA or gDNA derived from T cells, B-cell-depleted T cells, or PBMCs.

Enrolled through a virtual design, the participants were between 18 and 89 years of age and came from around 25 US areas. Cohorts were assigned according to the clinical history that participants reported. Repertoires were generated with immunoSEQ multiplex PCR, while TCRdb's copy carries only in-frame clones and drops some. The sample holds a few hundred thousand clones, 89% seen once. The V call is TRBV30, the J call TRBJ2-7, with 7 bases fitting TRBD2. The sequenced sample consisted of PBMCs or T cells enriched from blood (not recorded which). The clonotype comes from a woman in her fifties or sixties who had been exposed to COVID-19. In nucleotides, the CDR3 is TGTGCCTGGAGCTTAGCGGGCGAGCAGTACTTC. Protein: CAWSLAGEQYF. Variable domain in full (rest from reference TRBV30 and TRBJ2-7): SQTIHQWPATLVQPVGSPLSLECTVEGTSNPNLYWYRQAAGRGLQLLFYSVGIGQISSEVPQNLSASRPQDRQFILSSKKLLLSDSGFYLCAWSLAGEQYFGPGTRLTVT.